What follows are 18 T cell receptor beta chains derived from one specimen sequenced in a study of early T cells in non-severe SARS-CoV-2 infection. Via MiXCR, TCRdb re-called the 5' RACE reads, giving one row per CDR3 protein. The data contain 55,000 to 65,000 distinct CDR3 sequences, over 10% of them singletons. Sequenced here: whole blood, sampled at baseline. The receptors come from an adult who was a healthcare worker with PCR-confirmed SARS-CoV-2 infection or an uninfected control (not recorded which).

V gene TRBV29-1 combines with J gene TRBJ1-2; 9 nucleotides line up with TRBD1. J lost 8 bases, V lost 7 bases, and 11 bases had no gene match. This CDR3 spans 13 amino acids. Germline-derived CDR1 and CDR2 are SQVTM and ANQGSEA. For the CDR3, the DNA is TGCAGCGCCAAGGGGGACAGGGCGTTAGGCTACACCTTC. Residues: CSAKGDRALGYTF.

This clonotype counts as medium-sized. The CDR3 region is CSARGSGGPRGYTF. As DNA, the CDR3 is TGCAGTGCTAGAGGGAGTGGGGGACCCCGCGGCTACACCTTC. V is TRBV20-1 and J is TRBJ1-2, with a tentative D call TRBD1 (5 bases). V was shortened by 1 base and J by 8 bases, with 17 bases between the two germline ends. The CDR3 totals 14 residues. Germline CDR1 DFQATT, CDR2 SNEGSKA (reference sequence).

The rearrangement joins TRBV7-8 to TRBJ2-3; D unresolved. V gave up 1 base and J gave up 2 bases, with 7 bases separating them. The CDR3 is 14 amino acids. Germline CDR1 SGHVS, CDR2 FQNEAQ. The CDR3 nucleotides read TGTGCCAGCAGCTTAGGTCCGTCCACAGATACGCAGTATTTT. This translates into CASSLGPSTDTQYF.

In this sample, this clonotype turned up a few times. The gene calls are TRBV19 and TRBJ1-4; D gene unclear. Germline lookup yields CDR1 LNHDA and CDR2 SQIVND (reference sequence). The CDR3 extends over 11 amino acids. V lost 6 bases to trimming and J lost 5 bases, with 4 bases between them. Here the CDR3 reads CASRLNEKLFF. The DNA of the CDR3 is TGTGCCAGTAGACTCAATGAAAAACTGTTTTTT.

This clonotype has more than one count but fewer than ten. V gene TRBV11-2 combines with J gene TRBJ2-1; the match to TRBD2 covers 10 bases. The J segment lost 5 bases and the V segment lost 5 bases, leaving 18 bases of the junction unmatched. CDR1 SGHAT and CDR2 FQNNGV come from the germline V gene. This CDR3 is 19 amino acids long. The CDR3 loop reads CASSATSTSGRVFDNEQFF. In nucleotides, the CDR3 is TGTGCCAGCAGCGCCACTTCGACCAGCGGGAGGGTCTTTGACAATGAGCAGTTCTTC. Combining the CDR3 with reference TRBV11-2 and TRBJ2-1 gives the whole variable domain EAGVAQSPRYKIIEKRQSVAFWCNPISGHATLYWYQQILGQGPKLLIQFQNNGVVDDSQLPKDRFSAERLKGVDSTLKIQPAKLEDSAVYLCASSATSTSGRVFDNEQFFGPGTRLTVL.

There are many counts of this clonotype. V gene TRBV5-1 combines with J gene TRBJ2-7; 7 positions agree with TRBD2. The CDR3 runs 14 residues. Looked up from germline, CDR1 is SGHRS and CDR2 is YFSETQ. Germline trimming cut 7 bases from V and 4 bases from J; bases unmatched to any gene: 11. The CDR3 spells CASGTAGAVYEQYF. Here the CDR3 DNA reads TGCGCCAGCGGTACGGCGGGAGCGGTGTACGAGCAGTACTTC.

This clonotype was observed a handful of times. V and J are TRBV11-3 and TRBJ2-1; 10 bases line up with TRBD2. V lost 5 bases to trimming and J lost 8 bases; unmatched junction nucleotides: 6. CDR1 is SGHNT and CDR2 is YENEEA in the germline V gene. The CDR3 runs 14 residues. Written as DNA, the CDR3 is TGTGCCAGCAGCCTTCTAGCGGGAGCAGATGAGCAGTTCTTC. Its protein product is CASSLLAGADEQFF. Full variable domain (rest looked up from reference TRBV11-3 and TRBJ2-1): EAGVVQSPRYKIIEKKQPVAFWCNPISGHNTLYWYLQNLGQGPELLIRYENEEAVDDSQLPKDRFSAERLKGVDSTLKIQPAELGDSAVYLCASSLLAGADEQFFGPGTRLTVL.

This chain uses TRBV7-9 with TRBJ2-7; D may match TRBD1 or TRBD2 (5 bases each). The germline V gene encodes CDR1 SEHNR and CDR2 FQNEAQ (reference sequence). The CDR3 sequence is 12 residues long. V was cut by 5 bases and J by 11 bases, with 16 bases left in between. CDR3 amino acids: CASSPLTRGKYF. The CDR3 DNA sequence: TGTGCCAGCAGCCCTTTGACGAGGGGAAAGTACTTC.

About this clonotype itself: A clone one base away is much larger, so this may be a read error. The CDR3 loop reads CRARDLAGSLEQYF. The CDR3 region has the DNA TGCAGAGCTAGAGATCTAGCGGGGTCTTTGGAGCAGTACTTC. J is TRBJ2-7 and V is TRBV20-1; 9 nucleotides line up with TRBD2. The germline CDR1 and CDR2 sequences are DFQATT and SNEGSKA (reference sequence). This CDR3 spans 14 amino acids.

CDR3 protein: CASSRQDSGGYGYTF. The DNA for the CDR3 is TGTGCCAGTAGCCGGCAAGACTCCGGGGGCTATGGCTACACCTTC. The genes are TRBV19 and TRBJ1-2, with D possibly TRBD1 on 5 matching bases. V was clipped by 6 bases and J by 4 bases, with 18 bases between them. The CDR3 loop spans 15 amino acids. The germline gives CDR1 LNHDA, CDR2 SQIVND (reference sequence).

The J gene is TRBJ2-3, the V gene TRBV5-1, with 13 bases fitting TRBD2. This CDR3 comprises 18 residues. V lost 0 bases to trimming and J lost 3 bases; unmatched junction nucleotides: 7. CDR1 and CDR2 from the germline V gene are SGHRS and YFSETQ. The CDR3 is CASSLAGTSGIETDTQYF. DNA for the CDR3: TGCGCCAGCAGCTTGGCCGGGACTAGCGGGATAGAAACAGATACGCAGTATTTT. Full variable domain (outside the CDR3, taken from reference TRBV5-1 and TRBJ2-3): KAGVTQTPRYLIKTRGQQVTLSCSPISGHRSVSWYQQTPGQGLQFLFEYFSETQRNKGNFPGRFSGRQFSNSRSEMNVSTLELGDSALYLCASSLAGTSGIETDTQYFGPGTRLTVL.

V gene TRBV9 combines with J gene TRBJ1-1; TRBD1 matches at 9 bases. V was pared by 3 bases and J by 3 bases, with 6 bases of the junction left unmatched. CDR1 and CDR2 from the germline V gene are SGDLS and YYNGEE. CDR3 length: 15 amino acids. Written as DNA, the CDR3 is TGTGCCAGCAGCGCCCCACAGGGGGCAGACACTGAAGCTTTCTTT. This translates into CASSAPQGADTEAFF.

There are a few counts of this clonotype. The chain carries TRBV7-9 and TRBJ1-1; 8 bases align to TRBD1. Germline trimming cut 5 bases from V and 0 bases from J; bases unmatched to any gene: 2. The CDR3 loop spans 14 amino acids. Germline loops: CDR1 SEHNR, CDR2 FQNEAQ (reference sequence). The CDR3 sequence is CASSVGQVNTEAFF. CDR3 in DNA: TGTGCCAGCAGCGTGGGACAGGTGAACACTGAAGCTTTCTTT. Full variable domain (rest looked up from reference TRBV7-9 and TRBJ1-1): DTGVSQNPRHKITKRGQNVTFRCDPISEHNRLYWYRQTLGQGPEFLTYFQNEAQLEKSRLLSDRFSAERPKGSFSTLEIQRTEQGDSAMYLCASSVGQVNTEAFFGQGTRLTVV.

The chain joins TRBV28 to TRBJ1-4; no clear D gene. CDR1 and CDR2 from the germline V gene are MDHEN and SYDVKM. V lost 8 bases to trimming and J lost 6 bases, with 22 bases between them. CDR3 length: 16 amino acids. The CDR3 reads CASSPLAPEGDEKLFF. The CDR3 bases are TGTGCCAGCTCCCCACTGGCACCCGAAGGCGATGAAAAACTGTTTTTT.

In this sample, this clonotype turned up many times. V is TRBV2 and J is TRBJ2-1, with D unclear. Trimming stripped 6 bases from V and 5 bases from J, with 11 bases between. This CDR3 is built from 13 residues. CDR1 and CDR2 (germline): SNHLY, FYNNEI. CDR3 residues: CASRVRLNNEQFF. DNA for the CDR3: TGTGCCAGCAGGGTCCGATTAAACAATGAGCAGTTCTTC.

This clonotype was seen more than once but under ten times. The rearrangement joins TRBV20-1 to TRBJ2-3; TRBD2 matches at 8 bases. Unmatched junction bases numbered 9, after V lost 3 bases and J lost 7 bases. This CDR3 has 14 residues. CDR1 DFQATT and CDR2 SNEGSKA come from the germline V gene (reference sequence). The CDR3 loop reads CSASGGTSIHTQYF. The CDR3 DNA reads TGCAGTGCTAGCGGAGGGACTAGTATACATACGCAGTATTTT.

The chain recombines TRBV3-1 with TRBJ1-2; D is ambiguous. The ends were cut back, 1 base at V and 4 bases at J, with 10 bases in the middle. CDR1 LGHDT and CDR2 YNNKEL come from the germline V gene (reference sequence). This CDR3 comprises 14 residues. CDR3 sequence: CASSQAPSGYGYTF. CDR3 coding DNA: TGTGCCAGCAGCCAAGCGCCTTCTGGCTATGGCTACACCTTC.

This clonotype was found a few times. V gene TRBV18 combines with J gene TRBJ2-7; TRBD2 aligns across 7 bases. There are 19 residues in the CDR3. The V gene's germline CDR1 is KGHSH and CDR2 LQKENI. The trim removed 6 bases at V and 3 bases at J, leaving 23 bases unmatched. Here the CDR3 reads CASSLLHRDYSGRHYEQYF. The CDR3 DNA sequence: TGTGCCAGCTCTCTACTTCACCGAGACTATAGCGGGCGCCACTACGAGCAGTACTTC.